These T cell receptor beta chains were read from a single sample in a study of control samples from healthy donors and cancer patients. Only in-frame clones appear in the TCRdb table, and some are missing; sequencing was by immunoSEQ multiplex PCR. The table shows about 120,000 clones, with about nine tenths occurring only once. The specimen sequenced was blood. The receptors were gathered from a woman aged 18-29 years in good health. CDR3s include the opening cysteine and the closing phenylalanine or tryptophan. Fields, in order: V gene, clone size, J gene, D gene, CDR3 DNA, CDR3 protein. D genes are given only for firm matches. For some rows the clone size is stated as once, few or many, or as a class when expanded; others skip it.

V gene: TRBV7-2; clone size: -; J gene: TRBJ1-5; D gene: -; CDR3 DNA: TGTGCCAGCAGCTTAGAGTCGGGGGGCAATCAGCCCCAGCATTTT; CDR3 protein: CASSLESGGNQPQHF
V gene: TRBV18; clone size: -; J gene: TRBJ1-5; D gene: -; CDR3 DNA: TGTGCCAGCTCTACGTCCGGGACCTATCAGCCCCAGCATTTT; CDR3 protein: CASSTSGTYQPQHF
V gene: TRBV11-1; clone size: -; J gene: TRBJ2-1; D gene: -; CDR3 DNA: TGTGCCAGCAGCTTTAAAAGAACAGGGAAGAATGAGCAGTTCTTC; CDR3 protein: CASSFKRTGKNEQFF
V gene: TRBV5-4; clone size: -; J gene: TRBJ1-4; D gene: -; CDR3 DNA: TGTGCCAGCAGCCCGCGCGGAAGGGATGGGGGTGAAAAACTGTTTTTT; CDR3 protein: CASSPRGRDGGEKLFF
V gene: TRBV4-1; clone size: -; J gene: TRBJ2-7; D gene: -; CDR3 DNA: TGCGCCAGCAGCGGGCCCCCACACTACGAGCAGTACTTC; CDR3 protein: CASSGPPHYEQYF
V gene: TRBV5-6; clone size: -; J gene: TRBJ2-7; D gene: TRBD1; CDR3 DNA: TGTGCCAGCAGCCACCGACAGGGCTACGAGCAGTACTTC; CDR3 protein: CASSHRQGYEQYF
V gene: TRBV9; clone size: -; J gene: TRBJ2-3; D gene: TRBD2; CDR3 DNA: TGTGCCAGCAGCGTAGAAGGGAGGGCTTATACAGATACGCAGTATTTT; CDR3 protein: CASSVEGRAYTDTQYF
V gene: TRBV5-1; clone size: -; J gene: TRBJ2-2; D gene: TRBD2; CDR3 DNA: TGCGCCAGCAGCTTTGGAGCGGGGGGCGTCGCCGGGGAGCTGTTTTTT; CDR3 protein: CASSFGAGGVAGELFF
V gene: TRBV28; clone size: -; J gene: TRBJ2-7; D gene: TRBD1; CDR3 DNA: TGTGCCAGCAGAAAATCCAGGGGGTTACACTACGAGCAGTACTTC; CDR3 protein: CASRKSRGLHYEQYF
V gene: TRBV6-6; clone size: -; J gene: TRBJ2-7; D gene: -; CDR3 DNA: TGTGCCAGCAGTACCTCGGGGCGCGAGCAGTACTTC; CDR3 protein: CASSTSGREQYF
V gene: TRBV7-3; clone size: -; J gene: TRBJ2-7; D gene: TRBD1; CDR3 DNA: TGTGCCAGCAGCCCCCGACAGGGCCCCTACGAGCAGTACTTC; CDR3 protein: CASSPRQGPYEQYF
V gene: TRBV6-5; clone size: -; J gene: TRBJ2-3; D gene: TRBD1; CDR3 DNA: TGTGCCAGCACGGGACAGGGGTTCACAGATACGCAGTATTTT; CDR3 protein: CASTGQGFTDTQYF
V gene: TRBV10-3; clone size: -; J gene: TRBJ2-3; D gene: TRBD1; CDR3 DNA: TGTGCCATCAGTGATTCGGACAGGGGTACAGATACGCAGTATTTT; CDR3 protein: CAISDSDRGTDTQYF
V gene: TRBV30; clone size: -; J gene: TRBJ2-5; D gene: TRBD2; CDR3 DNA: TGTGCCTGGAGGGTTGGGCTAGCGGGCCAAGAGACCCAGTACTTC; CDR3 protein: CAWRVGLAGQETQYF
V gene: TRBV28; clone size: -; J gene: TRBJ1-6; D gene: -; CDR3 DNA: TGTGCCAGCGAAGGAATGGGTTCACCCCTCCACTTT; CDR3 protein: CASEGMGSPLHF
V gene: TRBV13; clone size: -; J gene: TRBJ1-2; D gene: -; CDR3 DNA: TGTGCCAGCAGCTTAGGCCGGCAGCCTGGCTACACCTTC; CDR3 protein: CASSLGRQPGYTF
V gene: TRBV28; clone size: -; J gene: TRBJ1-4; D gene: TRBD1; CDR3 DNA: TGTGCCAGCACCCCCGGGACAGGTTTCGAAGAAAAACTGTTTTTT; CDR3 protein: CASTPGTGFEEKLFF
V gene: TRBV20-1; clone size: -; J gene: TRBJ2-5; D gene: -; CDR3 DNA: TGCAGTGCTAGTCAGGGGAAAGAGACCCAGTACTTC; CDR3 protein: CSASQGKETQYF
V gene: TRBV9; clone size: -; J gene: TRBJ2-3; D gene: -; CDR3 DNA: TGTGCCAGCAGCGTTTCAGGGCCAGATACGCAGTATTTT; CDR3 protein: CASSVSGPDTQYF
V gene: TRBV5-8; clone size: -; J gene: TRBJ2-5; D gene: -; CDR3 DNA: TGTGCCAGCAGCCTAAGACAGCAAGAGACCCAGTACTTC; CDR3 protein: CASSLRQQETQYF
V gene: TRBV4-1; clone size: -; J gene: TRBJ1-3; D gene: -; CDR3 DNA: TGCGCCAGCCGCCCCCGGGACGGCGGAAACACCATATATTTT; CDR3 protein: CASRPRDGGNTIYF
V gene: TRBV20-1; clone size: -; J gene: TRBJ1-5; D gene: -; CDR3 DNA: TGCAGTGCTAGTGAGGCAGGGGTCCAATTATCTGGGATTTATGGCAATCAGCCCCAGCATTTT; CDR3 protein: CSASEAGVQLSGIYGNQPQHF
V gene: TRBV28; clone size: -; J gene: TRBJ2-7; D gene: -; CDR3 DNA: TGTGCCAGCAGTTTTGGGAGACACTACGAGCAGTACTTC; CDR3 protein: CASSFGRHYEQYF
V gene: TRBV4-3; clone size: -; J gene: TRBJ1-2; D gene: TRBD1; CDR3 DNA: TGCGCCAGCAGCCCCCCGGGACAGTACTATGGCTACACCTTC; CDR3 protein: CASSPPGQYYGYTF
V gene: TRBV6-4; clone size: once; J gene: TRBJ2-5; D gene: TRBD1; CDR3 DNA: TGTGCCAGCAGCCGGGACAGAGAAGAGACCCAGTACTTC; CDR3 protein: CASSRDREETQYF
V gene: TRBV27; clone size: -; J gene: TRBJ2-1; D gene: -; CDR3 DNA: TGTGCCAGCAGTTGGGACCGTGACCAATACAATGAGCAGTTCTTC; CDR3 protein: CASSWDRDQYNEQFF
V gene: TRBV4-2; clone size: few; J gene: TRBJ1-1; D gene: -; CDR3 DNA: TGTGCCAGCAGCTTTAAGGACACAAACACTGAAGCTTTCTTT; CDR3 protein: CASSFKDTNTEAFF
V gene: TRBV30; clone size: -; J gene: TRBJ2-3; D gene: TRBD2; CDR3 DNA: TGTGCCTGGAGAGCTCGGGGACTAGCAGTCGCAGATACGCAGTATTTT; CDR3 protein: CAWRARGLAVADTQYF
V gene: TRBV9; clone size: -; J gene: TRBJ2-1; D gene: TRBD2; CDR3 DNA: TGTGCCAGCAGCGTAGCCCGGACTAGCGGGAGTAACTACTCCTACAATGAGCAGTTCTTC; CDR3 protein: CASSVARTSGSNYSYNEQFF
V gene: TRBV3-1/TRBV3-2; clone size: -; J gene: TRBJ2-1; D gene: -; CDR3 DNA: TGTGCCAGCAGCCTTACCGGGACGGGAAATGAGCAGTTCTTC; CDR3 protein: CASSLTGTGNEQFF
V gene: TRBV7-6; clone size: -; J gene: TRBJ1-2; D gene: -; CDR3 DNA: TGTGCCAGCAGCTTAGACCCCTGGGGCAGGGGAAATGGCTACACCTTC; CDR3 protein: CASSLDPWGRGNGYTF
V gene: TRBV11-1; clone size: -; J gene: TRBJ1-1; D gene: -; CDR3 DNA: TGTGCCAGCAGCTTGGGAGAAAGGGAGGCCACTGAAGCTTTCTTT; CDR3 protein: CASSLGEREATEAFF
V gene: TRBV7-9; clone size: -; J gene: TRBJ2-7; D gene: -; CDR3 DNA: TGTGCCAGCAGCCCAGGTCTAGCCAGCTCCTACGAGCAGTACTTC; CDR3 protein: CASSPGLASSYEQYF
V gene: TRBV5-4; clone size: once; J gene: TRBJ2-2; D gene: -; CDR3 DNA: TGTGCCAGCAGCCCGGACGGGACCGGGGAGCTGTTTTTT; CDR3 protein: CASSPDGTGELFF
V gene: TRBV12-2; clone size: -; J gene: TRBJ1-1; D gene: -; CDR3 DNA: TGTGCAAGTCGCTTAGGGGGAGCGACTCCGAGAAACACTGAAGCTTTCTTT; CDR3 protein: CASRLGGATPRNTEAFF
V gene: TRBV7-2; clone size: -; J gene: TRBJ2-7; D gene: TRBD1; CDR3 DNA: TGTGCCAGCAGCGTGGTAGGACAGGGGGCACCCTACGAGCAGTACTTC; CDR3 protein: CASSVVGQGAPYEQYF
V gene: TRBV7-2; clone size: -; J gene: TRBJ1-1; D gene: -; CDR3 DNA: TGTGCCAGCAGCTCACCTAACCCCTTCATAAACACTGAAGCTTTCTTT; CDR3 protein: CASSSPNPFINTEAFF
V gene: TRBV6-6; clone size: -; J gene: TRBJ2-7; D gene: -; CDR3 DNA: TGTGCCAGCTCCCGGGGTCTAGGGGTATCCGACGAGCAGTACTTC; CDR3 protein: CASSRGLGVSDEQYF
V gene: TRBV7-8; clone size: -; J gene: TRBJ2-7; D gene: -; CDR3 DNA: TGTGCCAGCAGACCTAACCTGGCAGGGACCCTTTTCGAGCAGTACTTC; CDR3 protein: CASRPNLAGTLFEQYF
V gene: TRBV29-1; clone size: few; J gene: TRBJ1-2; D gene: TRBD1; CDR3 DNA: TGCAGCGTTTTGGGACAGGGGAAGTATGGCTACACCTTC; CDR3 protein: CSVLGQGKYGYTF
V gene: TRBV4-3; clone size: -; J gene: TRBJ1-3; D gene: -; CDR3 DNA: TGCGCCAGCAGCCAAGGCCCCTCTGGAAACACCATATATTTT; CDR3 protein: CASSQGPSGNTIYF
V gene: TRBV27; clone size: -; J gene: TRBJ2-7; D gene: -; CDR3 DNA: TGTGCCAGCAGCCGCATGGGCGAGCAGTACTTC; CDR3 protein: CASSRMGEQYF
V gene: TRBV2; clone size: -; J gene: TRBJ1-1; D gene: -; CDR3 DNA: TGTGCCAGCGGGTGGGAGGTGAACACTGAAGCTTTCTTT; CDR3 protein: CASGWEVNTEAFF
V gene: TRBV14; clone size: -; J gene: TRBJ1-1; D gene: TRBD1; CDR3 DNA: TGTGCCAGCAGCCATGCCGGGACAGGGGCCCGGAGGACTGAAGCTTTCTTT; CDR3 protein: CASSHAGTGARRTEAFF
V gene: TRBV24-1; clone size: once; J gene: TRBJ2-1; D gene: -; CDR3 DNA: TGTGCCACCAGTGATTCTAAGGGTTACAATGAGCAGTTCTTC; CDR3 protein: CATSDSKGYNEQFF
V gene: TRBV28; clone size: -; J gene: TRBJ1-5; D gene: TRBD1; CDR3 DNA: TGTGCCAGCAGTTTAGATAGGGGGCGTAGGAATCAGCCCCAGCATTTT; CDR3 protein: CASSLDRGRRNQPQHF
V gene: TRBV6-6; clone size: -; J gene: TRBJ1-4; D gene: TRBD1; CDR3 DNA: TGTGCCAGCAGTTACTCGGGGACAGGGGCTAATGAAAAACTGTTTTTT; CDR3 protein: CASSYSGTGANEKLFF
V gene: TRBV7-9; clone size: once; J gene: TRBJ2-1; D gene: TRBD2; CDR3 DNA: TGTGCCAGCAGACCTAATAGCGGGTCCTACAATGAGCAGTTCTTC; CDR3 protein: CASRPNSGSYNEQFF
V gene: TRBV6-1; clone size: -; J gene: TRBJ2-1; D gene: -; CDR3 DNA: TGTGCCAGCAATAAAGCGGGCCGGAGCTCCTACAATGAGCAGTTCTTC; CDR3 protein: CASNKAGRSSYNEQFF
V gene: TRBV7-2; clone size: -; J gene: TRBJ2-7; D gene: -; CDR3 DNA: TGTGCCAGCAGCTTAGCGTTTGGTTACGAGCAGTACTTC; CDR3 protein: CASSLAFGYEQYF